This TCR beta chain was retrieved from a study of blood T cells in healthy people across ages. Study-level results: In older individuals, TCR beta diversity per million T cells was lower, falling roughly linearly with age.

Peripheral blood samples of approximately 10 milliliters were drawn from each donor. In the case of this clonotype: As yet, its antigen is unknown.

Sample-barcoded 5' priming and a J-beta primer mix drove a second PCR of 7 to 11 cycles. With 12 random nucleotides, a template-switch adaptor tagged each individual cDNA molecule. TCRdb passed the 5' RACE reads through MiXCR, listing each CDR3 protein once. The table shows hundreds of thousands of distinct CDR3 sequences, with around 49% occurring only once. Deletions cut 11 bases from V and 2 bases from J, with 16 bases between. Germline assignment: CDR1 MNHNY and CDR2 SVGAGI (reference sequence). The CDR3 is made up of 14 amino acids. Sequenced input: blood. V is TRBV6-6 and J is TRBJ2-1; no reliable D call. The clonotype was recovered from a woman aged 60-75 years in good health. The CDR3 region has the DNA TGTGCCGGCACCGACCTCGGCACCTACAATGAGCAGTTCTTC. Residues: CAGTDLGTYNEQFF.